This T cell receptor beta chain was documented in a study of technical replicates of blood from a few donors. Repertoires were generated with immunoSEQ multiplex PCR, while TCRdb's copy carries only in-frame clones and drops some. Of about 100,000 clones in the sample, 95% were seen once. The source material was T cells isolated from PBMCs. This TCR came from a human donor in good health.

The CDR3 sequence: CASSWGRGLNTEAFF. The CDR3 region has the DNA TGTGCCAGCAGTTGGGGAAGGGGGTTGAACACTGAAGCTTTCTTT. This rearrangement joins TRBV27 to TRBJ1-1, with TRBD1 as a possible D gene (6 bases). The CDR3 is 15 residues long. Trimming cost V 4 bases and J 0 bases, with 12 bases left between them. The germline gives CDR1 MNHEY, CDR2 SMNVEV (reference sequence).